This TCR beta chain was observed in a study of post-analysis software for immune sequencing data. Study-wide background: Disease courses included relapsing-remitting, secondary progressive and progressive-relapsing multiple sclerosis. Study-level points and caveats: Those with multiple sclerosis, the patient group, showed significantly lower normalized Chao1 diversity than controls. With TRBV5-6, TRBV5-1 and TRBV20-1 included, 5 or 6 TRBV segments were more frequent in patients than in controls. F-measure co-clustering was strong for batch-matched samples.

This clonotype was seen more than once but under ten times. What it binds is not known. Prepared libraries of TCR beta cDNA carried unique molecular identifiers. About 540,000 cDNA molecules were obtained from about 0.98 to 11 million T cells. TCRdb re-analysed the PCR reads in MiXCR, keeping a single row per CDR3 protein. The sample lists roughly 800,000 distinct CDR3 sequences, more than 45% occurring once. The V and J ends lost 0 bases and 2 bases respectively, with 10 bases between them. Germline CDR1 MGHRA, CDR2 YSYEKL. This CDR3 has 15 amino acids. This sequence joins TRBV4-1 and TRBJ2-5, with no clear D. Source material: blood. The source is a girl aged 5 to 17 with multiple sclerosis. In nucleotides, the CDR3 is TGCGCCAGCAGCCAAGACAGAGGCCGACAAGAGACCCAGTACTTC. Translated: CASSQDRGRQETQYF.